This T cell receptor beta chain was sequenced during a study of T cell responses to AZD1222 COVID-19 vaccine. Comments on this clone: The antigen is unknown.

The CDR3 consists of 12 residues. Trimming took off 3 bases at V and 13 bases at J, with 12 bases between the two ends. CDR1 MNHNS and CDR2 SASEGT come from the germline V gene. Study-wide results and caveats: After two AZD1222 doses, spike-specific TCR breadth and depth rose versus day 0. Baseline serostatus was positive in only six AZD1222 recipients. CD4 TCRs associated with vaccination spanned spike, dominating at 160-218 and 743-854.

The assay was immunoSEQ multiplex PCR, and TCRdb's table has in-frame clones only and misses some. The table has about 190,000 clones, more than 90% seen once; the top ten hold approximately 4%. The receptor was isolated from an adult who received the MenACWY meningococcal vaccine as a control. Specimen: peripheral blood, collected 28 days after the second dose of the MenACWY control vaccine. This chain joins TRBV6-1 and TRBJ1-4; D is perhaps TRBD1 (6 bases). CDR3 in DNA: TGTGCCAGCAGTGACGGGGGCAGCAGACTGTTTTTT. Amino acids: CASSDGGSRLFF.